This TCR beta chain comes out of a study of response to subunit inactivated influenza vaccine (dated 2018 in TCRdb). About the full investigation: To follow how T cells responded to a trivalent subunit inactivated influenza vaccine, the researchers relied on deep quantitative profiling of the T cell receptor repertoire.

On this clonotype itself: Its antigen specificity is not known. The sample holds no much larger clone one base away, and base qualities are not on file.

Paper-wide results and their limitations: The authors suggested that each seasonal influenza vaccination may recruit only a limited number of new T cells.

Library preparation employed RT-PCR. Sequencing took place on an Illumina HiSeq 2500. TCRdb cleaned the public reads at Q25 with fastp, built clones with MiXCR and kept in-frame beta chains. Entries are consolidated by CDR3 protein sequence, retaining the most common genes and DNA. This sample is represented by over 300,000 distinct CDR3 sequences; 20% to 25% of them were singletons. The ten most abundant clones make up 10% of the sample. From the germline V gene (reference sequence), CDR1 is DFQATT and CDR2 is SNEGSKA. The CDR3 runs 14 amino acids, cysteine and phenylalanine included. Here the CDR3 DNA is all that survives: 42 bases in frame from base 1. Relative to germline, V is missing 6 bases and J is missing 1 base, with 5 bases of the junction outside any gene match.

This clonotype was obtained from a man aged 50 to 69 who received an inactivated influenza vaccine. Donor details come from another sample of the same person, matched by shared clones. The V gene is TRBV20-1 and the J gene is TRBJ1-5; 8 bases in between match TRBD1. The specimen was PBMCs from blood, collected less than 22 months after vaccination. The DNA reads TGCAGTGCCCACAGGGGGACGAGCAATCAGCCCCAGCATTTT. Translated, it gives CSAHRGTSNQPQHF.